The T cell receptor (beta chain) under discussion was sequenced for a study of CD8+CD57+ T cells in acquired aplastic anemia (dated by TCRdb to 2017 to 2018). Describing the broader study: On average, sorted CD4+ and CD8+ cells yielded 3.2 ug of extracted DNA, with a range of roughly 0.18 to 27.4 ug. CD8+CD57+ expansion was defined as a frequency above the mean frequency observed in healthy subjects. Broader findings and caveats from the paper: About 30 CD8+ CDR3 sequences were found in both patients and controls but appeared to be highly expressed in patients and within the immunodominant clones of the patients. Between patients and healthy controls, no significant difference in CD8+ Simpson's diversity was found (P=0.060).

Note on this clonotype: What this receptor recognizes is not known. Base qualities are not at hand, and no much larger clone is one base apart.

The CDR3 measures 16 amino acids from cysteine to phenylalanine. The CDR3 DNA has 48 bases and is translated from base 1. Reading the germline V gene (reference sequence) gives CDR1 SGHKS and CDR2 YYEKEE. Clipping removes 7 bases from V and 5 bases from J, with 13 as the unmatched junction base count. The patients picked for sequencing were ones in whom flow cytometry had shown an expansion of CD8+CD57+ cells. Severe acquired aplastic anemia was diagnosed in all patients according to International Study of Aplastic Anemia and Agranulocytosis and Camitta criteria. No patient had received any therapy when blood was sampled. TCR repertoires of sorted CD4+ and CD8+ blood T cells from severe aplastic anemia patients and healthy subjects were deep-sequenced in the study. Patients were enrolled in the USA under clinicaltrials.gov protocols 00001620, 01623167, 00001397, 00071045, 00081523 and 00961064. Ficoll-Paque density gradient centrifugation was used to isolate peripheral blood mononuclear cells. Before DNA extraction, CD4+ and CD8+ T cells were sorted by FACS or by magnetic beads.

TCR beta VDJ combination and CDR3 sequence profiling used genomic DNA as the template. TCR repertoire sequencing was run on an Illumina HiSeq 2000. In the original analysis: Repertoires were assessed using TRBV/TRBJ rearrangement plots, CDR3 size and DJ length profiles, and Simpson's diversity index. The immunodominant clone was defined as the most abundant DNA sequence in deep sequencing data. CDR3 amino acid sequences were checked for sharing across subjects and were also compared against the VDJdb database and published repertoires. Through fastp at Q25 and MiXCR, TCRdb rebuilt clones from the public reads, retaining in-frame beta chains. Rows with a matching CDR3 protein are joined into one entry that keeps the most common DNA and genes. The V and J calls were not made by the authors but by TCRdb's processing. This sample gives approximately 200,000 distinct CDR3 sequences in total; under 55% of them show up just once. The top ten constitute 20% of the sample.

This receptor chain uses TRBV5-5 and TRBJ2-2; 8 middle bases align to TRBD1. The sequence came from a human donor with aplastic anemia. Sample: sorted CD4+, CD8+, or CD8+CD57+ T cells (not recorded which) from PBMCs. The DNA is TGTGCCAGCTCACCAATCGACAGGGGTGGAACCGGGGAGCTGTTTTTT. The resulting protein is CASSPIDRGGTGELFF.